The rows below give T cell receptor beta chains drawn from one sample of a study of T cell responses to AZD1222 COVID-19 vaccine. Sequenced by immunoSEQ multiplex PCR; TCRdb stores in-frame clones only, minus some. The sample lists around 100,000 clones, 80% to 90% occurring once. Sequenced material: peripheral blood, taken on day 0 of MenACWY control vaccination. These receptors were taken from an adult in good health. CDR3s include the opening cysteine and the closing phenylalanine or tryptophan. The D gene is left open where the match is weak. Clone size appears in some rows only: once, few, many, or a class for an expanded clone.

-	TRBJ2-7	-	TRBV6-5	CASNFAGAREQYF	TGTGCCAGCAACTTCGCAGGTGCGCGGGAGCAGTACTTC
TRBD1	TRBJ1-1	-	TRBV6-5	CASSRQGEAFF	TGTGCCAGCAGTCGACAGGGGGAAGCTTTCTTT
-	TRBJ2-2	-	TRBV30	CAWSLGGTNTGELFF	TGTGCCTGGAGCCTAGGGGGAACCAACACCGGGGAGCTGTTTTTT
TRBD2	TRBJ2-7	-	TRBV3-1/TRBV3-2	CASSQGLFNSYEQYF	TGTGCCAGCAGCCAGGGACTATTTAACTCCTACGAGCAGTACTTC
-	TRBJ1-1	-	TRBV4-1	CASSQGRMNTEAFF	TGCGCCAGCAGCCAAGGACGGATGAACACTGAAGCTTTCTTT
-	TRBJ2-1	few	TRBV4-3	CASSQEVDGDYNEQFF	TGCGCCAGCAGCCAAGAGGTAGACGGGGACTACAATGAGCAGTTCTTC
TRBD1	TRBJ2-7	-	TRBV28	CASSSLGQGLSYEQYF	TGTGCCAGCAGTTCCCTAGGACAGGGACTCTCCTACGAGCAGTACTTC
-	TRBJ1-1	-	TRBV18	CASSPWGMDTEAFF	TGTGCCAGCTCACCCTGGGGAATGGACACTGAAGCTTTCTTT
-	TRBJ2-7	-	TRBV20-1	CSARGRNEQYF	TGCAGTGCTAGAGGGCGCAACGAGCAGTACTTC
-	TRBJ2-1	-	TRBV21-1	CASTNRPLVLAGPFNEQFF	TGTGCCAGCACCAATAGGCCCCTCGTGCTAGCGGGCCCCTTTAATGAGCAGTTCTTC